This T cell receptor beta chain stems from a study of blood T cells in healthy people across ages. Study-wide context: For every two T cells, template switching captured about one barcoded beta molecule.

Every participating donor contributed 8 to 10 milliliters of peripheral blood through a draw. No fewer than 7 million PBMCs went into each sample. The junction had 4 bases not matched to a gene; V was cut back by 1 base and J by 6 bases. Germline V gene data show CDR1 as KGHDR and CDR2 as SFDVKD. This CDR3 contains 14 residues. With a J-beta primer mix and a sample-barcoded 5' primer, a second PCR ran 7 to 11 cycles. Researchers report that a template-switch adaptor with 12 random nucleotides tagged each cDNA molecule. In TCRdb, the 5' RACE reads were re-called with MiXCR into one record per CDR3 protein. The data hold some 1,800,000 distinct CDR3 sequences, with 35% to 50% observed a single time. This clonotype was counted between two and nine times.

The sequence derives from a human donor in good health. The chain uses TRBV24-1 and TRBJ1-2; 7 nucleotides line up with TRBD1. Source material: blood. This CDR3 reads CATSDLDRENGYTF. The CDR3, as DNA: TGTGCCACCAGTGATTTAGACAGGGAGAATGGCTACACCTTC.